This T cell receptor (beta chain) was observed in a study of blood T cell repertoires in COVID-19. Study-wide background: There were acute and convalescent COVID-19 samples, and they came from the United States, Italy and Spain.

Clones were sequenced by immunoSEQ multiplex PCR, and TCRdb holds only the in-frame ones, with some missing. The repertoire holds about 390,000 clones, with around nine tenths as singletons. Looked up from germline, CDR1 is LNHDA and CDR2 is SQIVND (reference sequence). Trimming cost V 5 bases and J 5 bases, with 24 bases left between them. This CDR3 region has 18 residues. Adults between roughly 18 and 95 years of age took part from 24 US areas. The sample was PBMCs or T cells enriched from blood (not recorded which). The chain couples TRBV19 to TRBJ1-4, with D perhaps matching TRBD1 (6 bases). This sequence was found in a woman aged 50 to 60 who had recovered from COVID-19. CDR3: CASSAEIQGLGLNEKLFF. The CDR3 region has the DNA TGTGCCAGTAGTGCCGAAATACAGGGACTAGGGCTAAATGAAAAACTGTTTTTT.